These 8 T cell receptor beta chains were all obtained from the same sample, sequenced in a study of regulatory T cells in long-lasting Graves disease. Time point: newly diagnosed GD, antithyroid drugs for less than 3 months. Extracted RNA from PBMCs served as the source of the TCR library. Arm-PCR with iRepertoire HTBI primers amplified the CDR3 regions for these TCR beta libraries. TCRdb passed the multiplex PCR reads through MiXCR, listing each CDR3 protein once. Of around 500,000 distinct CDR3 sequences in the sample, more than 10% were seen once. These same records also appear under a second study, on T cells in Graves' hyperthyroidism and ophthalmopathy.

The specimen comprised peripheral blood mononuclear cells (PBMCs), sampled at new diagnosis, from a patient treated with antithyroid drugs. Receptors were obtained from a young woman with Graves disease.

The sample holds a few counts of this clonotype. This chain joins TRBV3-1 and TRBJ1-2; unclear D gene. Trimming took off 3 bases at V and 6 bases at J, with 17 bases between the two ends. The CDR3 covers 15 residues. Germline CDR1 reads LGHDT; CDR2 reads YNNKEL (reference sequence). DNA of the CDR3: TGTGCCAGCAGCCACCTACAGATAGCGCTGGATGGCTACACCTTC. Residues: CASSHLQIALDGYTF.

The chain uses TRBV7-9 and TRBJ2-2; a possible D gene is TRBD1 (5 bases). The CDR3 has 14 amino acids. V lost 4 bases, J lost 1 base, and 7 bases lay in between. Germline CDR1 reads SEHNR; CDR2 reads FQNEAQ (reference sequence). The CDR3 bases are TGTGCCAGCAGCTATAGGGGGAACACCGGGGAGCTGTTTTTT. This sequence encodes CASSYRGNTGELFF.

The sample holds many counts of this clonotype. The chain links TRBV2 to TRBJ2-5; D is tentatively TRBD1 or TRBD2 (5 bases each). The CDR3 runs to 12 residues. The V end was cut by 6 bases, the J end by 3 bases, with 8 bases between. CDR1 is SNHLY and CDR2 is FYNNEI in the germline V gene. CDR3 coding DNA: TGTGCCAGCAGCCGGGACGAAGAGACCCAGTACTTC. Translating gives CASSRDEETQYF.

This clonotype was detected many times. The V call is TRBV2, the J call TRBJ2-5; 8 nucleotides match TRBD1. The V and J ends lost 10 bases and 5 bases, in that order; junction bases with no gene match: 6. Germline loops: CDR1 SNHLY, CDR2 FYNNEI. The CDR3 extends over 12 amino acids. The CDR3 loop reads CANQGAGETQYF. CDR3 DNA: TGTGCCAATCAGGGGGCGGGGGAGACCCAGTACTTC.

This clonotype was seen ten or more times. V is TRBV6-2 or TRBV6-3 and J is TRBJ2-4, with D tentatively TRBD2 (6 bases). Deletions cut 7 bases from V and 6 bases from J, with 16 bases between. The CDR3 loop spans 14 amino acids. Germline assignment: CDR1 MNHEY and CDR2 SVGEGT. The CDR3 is CASTLGGEGNIQYF. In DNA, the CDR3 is TGTGCCAGCACCCTGGGAGGAGAAGGAAACATTCAGTACTTC.

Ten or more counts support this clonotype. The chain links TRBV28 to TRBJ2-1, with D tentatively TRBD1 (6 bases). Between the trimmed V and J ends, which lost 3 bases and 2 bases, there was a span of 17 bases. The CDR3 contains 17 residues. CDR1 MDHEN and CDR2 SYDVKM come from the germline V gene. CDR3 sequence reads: CASSFPPGTRPYNEQFF. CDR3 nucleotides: TGTGCCAGCAGTTTCCCTCCCGGGACACGTCCCTACAATGAGCAGTTCTTC.

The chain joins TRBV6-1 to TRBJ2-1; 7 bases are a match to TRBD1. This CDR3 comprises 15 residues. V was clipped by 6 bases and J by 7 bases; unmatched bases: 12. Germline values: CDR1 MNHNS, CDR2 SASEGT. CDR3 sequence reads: CASRTDRDRRNEQFF. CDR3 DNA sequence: TGTGCCAGCAGGACTGACAGGGATCGGAGGAATGAGCAGTTCTTC.

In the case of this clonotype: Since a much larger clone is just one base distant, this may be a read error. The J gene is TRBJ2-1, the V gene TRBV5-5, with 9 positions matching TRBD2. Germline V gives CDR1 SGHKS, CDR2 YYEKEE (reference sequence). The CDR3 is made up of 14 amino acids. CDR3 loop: CASSLDGTSNEHFF. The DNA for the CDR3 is TGTGCCAGCAGCTTGGATGGGACTAGCAATGAGCACTTCTTC.